These 25 T cell receptor beta chains share one sample of origin, sequenced in a study of CD8+CD57+ T cells in acquired aplastic anemia. Patients picked for sequencing had shown CD8+CD57+ cell expansion detected by flow cytometry. The template used for profiling TCR beta VDJ and CDR3 was genomic DNA. TCRdb analysed the reads with MiXCR anew, one entry per CDR3 protein. This table holds around 180,000 distinct CDR3 sequences, around 50% found once. Specimen: sorted CD4+, CD8+, or CD8+CD57+ T cells (not recorded which) from PBMCs. The receptors originated from a human donor with aplastic anemia.

This chain uses TRBV10-3 with TRBJ1-2; unclear D gene. There are 12 residues in the CDR3. The germline V and J ends were trimmed by 10 bases and 6 bases, with 15 bases remaining between them. Looked up from germline, CDR1 is ENHRY and CDR2 is SYGVKD. Here the CDR3 reads CASSYAGDGYTF. The CDR3 coding sequence is TGTGCCAGCAGCTACGCTGGTGATGGCTACACCTTC.

The rearrangement uses TRBV24-1 and TRBJ1-5, with TRBD1 as a possible D gene (6 bases). The ends were cut back, 4 bases at V and 0 bases at J, with 12 bases in the middle. The V gene's germline CDR1 is KGHDR and CDR2 SFDVKD. The CDR3 is made up of 16 amino acids. The CDR3 coding sequence is TGTGCCACCAGTGACAAGACAGGATATAGCAATCAGCCCCAGCATTTT. It translates to CATSDKTGYSNQPQHF.

This chain links TRBV7-8 with TRBJ2-7, with a weak D call TRBD1 (7 bases). The tail of the sequence fits TRBJ2-1 better, so the J call may be wrong. CDR1 and CDR2 (germline): SGHVS, FQNEAQ. The CDR3 extends over 15 amino acids. The CDR3, as DNA: TGTGCCAGCAGCTTTAGTGCAGGGGGGATAGCGGAGCAGTTCTTC. This sequence encodes CASSFSAGGIAEQFF.

Points on this clonotype: Possible read error: a much larger clone is one base away. The chain joins TRBV6-1 to TRBJ2-5, with D hard to call. The V and J ends lost 6 bases and 2 bases respectively, with 16 bases between them. The CDR3 covers 15 residues. The germline gives CDR1 MNHNS, CDR2 SASEGT. Here the CDR3 reads CASSFCTDTQETQYF. The CDR3 DNA is TGTGCCAGCAGCTTTTGTACAGACACACAAGAGACCCAGTACTTC.

J is TRBJ1-2 and V is TRBV7-8, with D maybe TRBD1 (6 bases). The CDR3 extends over 14 amino acids. The germline CDR1 and CDR2 sequences are SGHVS and FQNEAQ. Deletions cut 5 bases from V and 3 bases from J, with 13 bases between. In nucleotides, the CDR3 is TGTGCCAGCAGCGCCAGGGGTCTCGACTATGGCTACACCTTC. This gives the protein CASSARGLDYGYTF.

To note about this clonotype: One end of the junction varies from germline; a read error may be responsible. The chain employs TRBV15 and TRBJ1-5; the match to TRBD1 covers 7 bases. Per the germline V gene, CDR1 is LNHNV and CDR2 is YYDKDF (reference sequence). There are 17 residues in the CDR3. The CDR3 nucleotides are TGTGCCACCAGCAGAGATACGACAGGGAGTAGCAATCAGCCCCAGCGTTTT. Residues: CATSRDTTGSSNQPQRF.

The V and J genes are TRBV15 and TRBJ1-3; TRBD1 is a possible D gene (6 bases). CDR3 length: 14 amino acids. Germline loops: CDR1 LNHNV, CDR2 YYDKDF (reference sequence). Trimming removed 3 bases at V and 4 bases at J, with 10 bases between. CDR3 sequence reads: CATSRDRGGNTIYF. The CDR3 DNA sequence: TGTGCCACCAGCAGGGACAGAGGGGGAAACACCATATATTTT.

This chain connects TRBV5-1 to TRBJ1-2; 7 bases map to TRBD1. The CDR3 runs 13 residues. Unmatched junction bases numbered 4, after V lost 4 bases and J lost 4 bases. Germline CDR1 is SGHRS and CDR2 is YFSETQ. The CDR3 nucleotides read TGCGCCAGCAGCCAGGGACAGAGCTATGGCTACACCTTC. Protein: CASSQGQSYGYTF.

CDR3 nucleotide sequence: TGTGCCACCAGCAGACCCTCGGGCTCCTACGAGCAGTACTTC. This sequence encodes CATSRPSGSYEQYF. This chain joins TRBV15 and TRBJ2-7, with D unclear. CDR1 is LNHNV, CDR2 YYDKDF, per germline (reference sequence). V lost 2 bases and J 0 bases, leaving 8 bases between the germline ends. This CDR3 comprises 14 residues.

This clonotype was counted ten times or more. The V and J genes are TRBV29-1 and TRBJ1-1, with 8 bases fitting TRBD1. This CDR3 region has 14 residues. V was pared by 7 bases and J by 1 base, with 8 bases of the junction left unmatched. Germline-derived CDR1 and CDR2 are SQVTM and ANQGSEA. The CDR3 here is CSALDRAGNTEAFF. The CDR3 nucleotides are TGCAGCGCCCTGGACAGGGCCGGGAACACTGAAGCTTTCTTT.

This clonotype was seen repeatedly, ten times or more. The gene calls are TRBV20-1 and TRBJ2-7, with TRBD1 identical over 7 bases. The J segment lost 6 bases and the V segment lost 5 bases, leaving 10 bases of the junction unmatched. Germline assignment: CDR1 DFQATT and CDR2 SNEGSKA (reference sequence). This CDR3 contains 13 residues. The CDR3 here is CSASKDRESEQYF. The CDR3 DNA follows: TGCAGTGCTTCCAAAGACAGGGAAAGCGAGCAGTACTTC.

The CDR3 region has the DNA TGCAGTGCTAGACCAGGGGTCACTGAAGCTTTCTTT. It translates to CSARPGVTEAFF. The V and J genes are TRBV20-1 and TRBJ1-1; TRBD1 might be the D (6 bases). V was pared by 2 bases and J by 4 bases, with 8 bases between. Germline-derived CDR1 and CDR2 are DFQATT and SNEGSKA (reference sequence). The CDR3 runs to 12 residues.

The rearrangement links TRBV10-3 to TRBJ1-1, with TRBD1 matching 9 bases. With V trimmed by 10 bases and J by 1 base, 10 bases remained unmatched. Germline assignment: CDR1 ENHRY and CDR2 SYGVKD. The CDR3 runs to 15 residues. The CDR3, as DNA: TGTGCCACCCTGACAGGGGGAGACCAGAACACTGAAGCTTTCTTT. It codes for CATLTGGDQNTEAFF.

This clonotype was picked up many times. In DNA, the CDR3 is TGTGCCAGCAGTGTTCCGACAGGGGGCTTCTATGGCTACACCTTC. As protein: CASSVPTGGFYGYTF. The rearrangement links TRBV2 to TRBJ1-2; 10 bases are shared with TRBD1. CDR1 is SNHLY and CDR2 is FYNNEI in the germline V gene. Unmatched junction bases numbered 6, after V lost 4 bases and J lost 4 bases. This CDR3 has 15 residues.

This clonotype has ten or more counts. The chain links TRBV3-1 to TRBJ2-7, with TRBD2 matching 8 bases. There are 13 residues in the CDR3. Trimming removed 5 bases from V and 2 bases from J; junction bases left unmatched: 2. Germline V gene lookup returns CDR1 LGHDT and CDR2 YNNKEL (reference sequence). CDR3 DNA sequence: TGTGCCAGCAGCTTAGCGGGGACCTACGAGCAGTACTTC. Residues: CASSLAGTYEQYF.

The CDR3 nucleotides are TGTGCCATCAGTGAGGACAGGAGGGACTATGGCTACACCTTC. This translates into CAISEDRRDYGYTF. This chain connects TRBV10-3 to TRBJ1-2, with D tentatively TRBD1 (6 bases). Trimming cost V 2 bases and J 3 bases, with 10 bases left between them. Germline assignment: CDR1 ENHRY and CDR2 SYGVKD. This CDR3 region has 14 residues.

This sequence joins TRBV30 and TRBJ2-3; D is uncertain. The germline V and J ends were trimmed by 7 bases and 3 bases, with 8 bases remaining between them. From germline, CDR1 is GTSNPN and CDR2 SVGIG (reference sequence). CDR3 length: 11 residues. This chain's CDR3 is CASGQTDTQYF. The DNA for the CDR3 is TGTGCCTCTGGGCAGACAGATACGCAGTATTTT.

As regards this clonotype: Germline is not matched at one junction end, which may reflect a read error. The J gene is TRBJ2-1, the V gene TRBV10-3; D is undetermined. This CDR3 spans 15 amino acids. Germline CDR1 ENHRY, CDR2 SYGVKD. The CDR3 protein is CAMSGPGDAYNEQFF. DNA of the CDR3: TGTGCCATGAGTGGGCCAGGCGATGCCTACAATGAGCAGTTCTTC.

This clonotype was detected ten times or more. This chain joins TRBV5-1 and TRBJ1-4; 7 bases align to TRBD1. The CDR3 is 16 residues long. The V and J ends lost 3 bases and 3 bases, in that order; junction bases with no gene match: 8. The germline gives CDR1 SGHRS, CDR2 YFSETQ. The CDR3 here is CASSYQTGTANEKLFF. The DNA of the CDR3 is TGCGCCAGCAGCTATCAGACCGGGACAGCTAATGAAAAACTGTTTTTT.

This sequence joins TRBV7-8 and TRBJ1-5; D uncertain. The CDR3 totals 12 residues. The germline CDR1 and CDR2 sequences are SGHVS and FQNEAQ. The V and J ends lost 1 base and 10 bases respectively, with 8 bases between them. CDR3 residues: CASSLEGVPQHF. The DNA of the CDR3 is TGTGCCAGCAGCTTAGAGGGCGTCCCCCAGCATTTT.

The table lists this clonotype with many counts. The V call is TRBV7-8, the J call TRBJ1-2, with D possibly being TRBD1 (5 bases). Deletions cut 5 bases from V and 4 bases from J, with 20 bases between. The CDR3 sequence is 16 residues long. The germline CDR1 and CDR2 sequences are SGHVS and FQNEAQ. CDR3 protein: CASSKGDITGGYGYTF. DNA of the CDR3: TGTGCCAGCAGCAAAGGCGATATTACAGGTGGCTATGGCTACACCTTC.

This clonotype was detected only a few times. The chain combines TRBV6-1 with TRBJ2-7; TRBD2 aligns across 8 bases. J was trimmed by 2 bases and V by 2 bases; bases with no gene match: 8. CDR3 size: 16 residues. From germline, CDR1 is MNHNS and CDR2 SASEGT. The CDR3, as DNA: TGTGCCAGCAGTGAAAGGTCGGGGGGGCCGACCTACGAGCAGTACTTC. Its protein product is CASSERSGGPTYEQYF.

The rearrangement uses TRBV25-1 and TRBJ2-1; 12 positions agree with TRBD2. V lost 2 bases, J lost 9 bases, and 5 bases stayed unmatched. The CDR3 consists of 15 residues. CDR1 MGHDK and CDR2 SYGVNS come from the germline V gene. The CDR3 is CASSEGLAGLGEQFF. The CDR3 DNA is TGTGCCAGCAGTGAAGGACTAGCGGGGTTGGGTGAGCAGTTCTTC.

The V and J genes are TRBV7-3 and TRBJ2-2; D is unresolved. Trimming took 6 bases from V and 7 from J, leaving 12 bases between them. CDR1 and CDR2 (germline): SGHTA, FQGTGA. The length of the CDR3 is 13 residues. The CDR3 nucleotides read TGTGCCAGCAGACAGTCCGTGCTCGGGGAGCTGTTTTTT. Protein sequence: CASRQSVLGELFF.

This clonotype was observed a single time. The chain recombines TRBV10-3 with TRBJ2-7, with D tentatively TRBD1 or TRBD2 (5 bases each). V gave up 7 bases and J gave up 3 bases, with 16 bases separating them. Germline V gene lookup returns CDR1 ENHRY and CDR2 SYGVKD. The CDR3 runs 14 residues. The CDR3 DNA reads TGTGCCATCACCGATGGACCTGGGGGCTACGAGCAGTACTTC. It translates to CAITDGPGGYEQYF.